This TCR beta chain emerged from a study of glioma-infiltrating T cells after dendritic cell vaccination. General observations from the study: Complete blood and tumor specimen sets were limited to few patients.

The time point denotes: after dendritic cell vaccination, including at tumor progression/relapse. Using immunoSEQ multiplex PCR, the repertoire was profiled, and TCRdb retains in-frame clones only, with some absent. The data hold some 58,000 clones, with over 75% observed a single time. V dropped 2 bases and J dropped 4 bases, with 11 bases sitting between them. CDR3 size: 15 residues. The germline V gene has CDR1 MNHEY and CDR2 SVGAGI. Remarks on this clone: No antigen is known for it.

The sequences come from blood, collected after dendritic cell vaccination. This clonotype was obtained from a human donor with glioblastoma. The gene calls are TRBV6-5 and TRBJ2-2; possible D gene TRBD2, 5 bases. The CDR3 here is CASSYLSGGTGELFF. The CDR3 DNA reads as TGTGCCAGCAGTTACCTGTCCGGAGGCACCGGGGAGCTGTTTTTT.